This T cell receptor (beta chain) was sequenced for a study of identical twins. MiXCR, applied by TCRdb to the 5' RACE reads, yields one record per CDR3 protein. The sample shows about 890,000 distinct CDR3 sequences, more than 9% of them seen only once. The V gene end was trimmed by 1 base and the J gene end by 7 bases; junction bases not matched to a gene: 4. This CDR3 contains 13 residues. CDR1 and CDR2 (germline): SGHTA, FQGNSA. Findings of the study overall: Beta clonotypes that were abundant in cord blood contained fewer insertions, a pattern absent from memory repertoires.

Details on this clonotype: Its antigen is as yet unknown.

This same sample was also taken into another study, of yellow fever vaccine responses in identical twins.

The receptor's source is a young woman in good health. The specimen was PBMCs. The chain has TRBV7-2 and TRBJ2-7, with 7 bases aligning to TRBD2. Here the CDR3 DNA reads TGTGCCAGCAGCTTAGTGGTACTAGCGGAGCAGTACTTC. Translated, it gives CASSLVVLAEQYF.